The rows below give T cell receptor beta chains drawn from one sample of a study of CD8+ T cells in alopecia areata. TCRdb's copy holds only in-frame clones and misses some; the assay was immunoSEQ multiplex PCR. The repertoire holds roughly 150,000 clones, 50% to 60% seen once, with about 4.3% in the top ten. The specimen was CD4+ T cells sorted from blood. These receptor sequences come from a human donor in good health. The CDR3 runs from the conserved cysteine through the conserved F or W. The D gene is left open where the match is weak. Not all rows give a size; the values are once, few, many and, for expanded clones, a class.

d_call: TRBD1
v_call: TRBV5-6
clone_size: .
j_call: TRBJ2-1
cdr3_aa: CASRDRGEQFF
cdr3_nt: TGTGCCAGCAGAGACAGGGGTGAGCAGTTCTTC

d_call: .
v_call: TRBV2
clone_size: .
j_call: TRBJ1-1
cdr3_aa: CASRGGLLGPEAFF
cdr3_nt: TGTGCCAGCAGAGGGGGGTTATTAGGTCCTGAAGCTTTCTTT

d_call: TRBD2
v_call: TRBV5-5
clone_size: few
j_call: TRBJ2-2
cdr3_aa: CASSPGLAGVDGELFF
cdr3_nt: TGTGCCAGCAGCCCCGGACTAGCGGGAGTGGACGGGGAGCTGTTTTTT

d_call: .
v_call: TRBV14
clone_size: .
j_call: TRBJ2-7
cdr3_aa: CASSLQGYSYEQYF
cdr3_nt: TGTGCCAGCAGCCTGCAGGGGTATTCCTACGAGCAGTACTTC

d_call: .
v_call: TRBV7-9
clone_size: .
j_call: TRBJ2-4
cdr3_aa: CASSWGENIQYF
cdr3_nt: TGTGCCAGCAGCTGGGGGGAAAACATTCAGTACTTC

d_call: .
v_call: TRBV29-1
clone_size: few
j_call: TRBJ2-7
cdr3_aa: CSSVQGHEQYF
cdr3_nt: TGCAGCTCCGTACAGGGCCACGAGCAGTACTTC

d_call: .
v_call: TRBV5-1
clone_size: few
j_call: TRBJ1-2
cdr3_aa: CASSEPQGSRYGYTF
cdr3_nt: TGCGCCAGCAGCGAACCACAGGGATCTCGCTATGGCTACACCTTC

d_call: .
v_call: TRBV20-1
clone_size: .
j_call: TRBJ2-2
cdr3_aa: CSAGGSGELFF
cdr3_nt: TGCAGTGCTGGGGGTTCCGGGGAGCTGTTTTTT

d_call: .
v_call: TRBV2
clone_size: .
j_call: TRBJ2-7
cdr3_aa: CASSILATAYEQYF
cdr3_nt: TGTGCCAGCAGCATTCTAGCGACCGCCTACGAGCAGTACTTC

d_call: TRBD1
v_call: TRBV29-1
clone_size: .
j_call: TRBJ2-3
cdr3_aa: CSVGTGYSDTQYF
cdr3_nt: TGCAGCGTTGGGACAGGATATTCAGATACGCAGTATTTT

d_call: .
v_call: TRBV25-1
clone_size: .
j_call: TRBJ2-2
cdr3_aa: CASSDTADSYTGELFF
cdr3_nt: TGTGCCAGCAGTGACACGGCCGACTCTTACACCGGGGAGCTGTTTTTT

d_call: .
v_call: TRBV4-1
clone_size: .
j_call: TRBJ2-5
cdr3_aa: CASSQAGSGGSQYF
cdr3_nt: TGCGCCAGCAGCCAAGCGGGGTCCGGTGGGTCCCAGTACTTC

d_call: TRBD1
v_call: TRBV6-6
clone_size: .
j_call: TRBJ2-7
cdr3_aa: CASRIGQGYEQYF
cdr3_nt: TGTGCCAGCAGGATCGGACAGGGCTACGAGCAGTACTTC

d_call: TRBD1
v_call: TRBV2
clone_size: .
j_call: TRBJ2-1
cdr3_aa: CASSTYPGTGHNEQFF
cdr3_nt: TGTGCCAGCAGTACTTACCCCGGGACAGGGCACAATGAGCAGTTCTTC

d_call: .
v_call: TRBV5-1
clone_size: few
j_call: TRBJ2-6
cdr3_aa: CASSEPPMTVSGANVLTF
cdr3_nt: TGCGCCAGCAGCGAACCCCCCATGACAGTTTCTGGGGCCAACGTCCTGACTTTC

d_call: .
v_call: TRBV5-4
clone_size: .
j_call: TRBJ2-2
cdr3_aa: CASSFFGIAGELFF
cdr3_nt: TGTGCCAGCAGCTTTTTCGGGATTGCCGGGGAGCTGTTTTTT

d_call: .
v_call: TRBV2
clone_size: .
j_call: TRBJ1-1
cdr3_aa: CASRVGMNTEAFF
cdr3_nt: TGTGCCAGCAGAGTAGGGATGAACACTGAAGCTTTCTTT

d_call: .
v_call: TRBV20-1
clone_size: .
j_call: TRBJ2-2
cdr3_aa: CSASGTGELFF
cdr3_nt: TGCAGTGCTAGCGGCACCGGGGAGCTGTTTTTT

d_call: .
v_call: TRBV30
clone_size: .
j_call: TRBJ1-1
cdr3_aa: CAWSKQLNTEAFF
cdr3_nt: TGTGCCTGGAGTAAGCAGCTCAACACTGAAGCTTTCTTT

d_call: .
v_call: TRBV10-3
clone_size: .
j_call: TRBJ1-4
cdr3_aa: CATAQNLQGYNEKLFF
cdr3_nt: TGTGCCACCGCCCAAAATCTACAAGGGTATAATGAAAAACTGTTTTTT

d_call: .
v_call: TRBV4-1
clone_size: .
j_call: TRBJ2-2
cdr3_aa: CASSLLVGGTDTGELFF
cdr3_nt: TGCGCCAGCAGCCTACTCGTAGGGGGGACGGACACCGGGGAGCTGTTTTTT

d_call: TRBD2
v_call: TRBV2
clone_size: .
j_call: TRBJ2-2
cdr3_aa: CASSEARTSGELFF
cdr3_nt: TGTGCCAGCAGTGAAGCGCGGACTAGCGGGGAGCTGTTTTTT

d_call: .
v_call: TRBV5-1
clone_size: .
j_call: TRBJ2-1
cdr3_aa: CASSLGVQLLNEQFF
cdr3_nt: TGCGCCAGCAGCTTGGGTGTTCAGCTGTTGAATGAGCAGTTCTTC

d_call: .
v_call: TRBV11-2
clone_size: .
j_call: TRBJ2-7
cdr3_aa: CASSYLQGSPYEQYF
cdr3_nt: TGTGCCAGCAGCTATTTACAGGGATCCCCCTACGAGCAGTACTTC

d_call: .
v_call: TRBV28
clone_size: .
j_call: TRBJ2-1
cdr3_aa: CASQTNELPHNEQFF
cdr3_nt: TGTGCCAGCCAGACCAACGAACTCCCCCACAATGAGCAGTTCTTC

d_call: TRBD2
v_call: TRBV28
clone_size: .
j_call: TRBJ2-7
cdr3_aa: CASSAPLLAGPSYEQYF
cdr3_nt: TGTGCCAGCAGTGCGCCCCTCCTAGCGGGACCTTCCTACGAGCAGTACTTC

d_call: TRBD1
v_call: TRBV18
clone_size: .
j_call: TRBJ1-5
cdr3_aa: CASSPQGATINQPQHF
cdr3_nt: TGTGCCAGCTCACCTCAGGGGGCAACTATCAATCAGCCCCAGCATTTT

d_call: .
v_call: TRBV7-3
clone_size: .
j_call: TRBJ1-2
cdr3_aa: CASSLEGQPISGYTF
cdr3_nt: TGTGCCAGCAGCTTAGAAGGACAGCCTATTTCTGGCTACACCTTC

d_call: .
v_call: TRBV30
clone_size: .
j_call: TRBJ1-2
cdr3_aa: CAWSVDHGYTF
cdr3_nt: TGTGCCTGGAGCGTTGATCATGGCTACACCTTC

d_call: .
v_call: TRBV9
clone_size: .
j_call: TRBJ2-3
cdr3_aa: CASSVVASGTQYF
cdr3_nt: TGTGCCAGCAGCGTTGTCGCCTCGGGTACGCAGTATTTT

d_call: .
v_call: TRBV7-9
clone_size: .
j_call: TRBJ2-7
cdr3_aa: CASSLTSAHEQYF
cdr3_nt: TGTGCCAGCAGCTTAACCTCCGCGCACGAGCAGTACTTC

d_call: .
v_call: TRBV7-9
clone_size: .
j_call: TRBJ2-1
cdr3_aa: CASSFSRDEQFF
cdr3_nt: TGTGCCAGCAGCTTTAGCCGGGATGAGCAGTTCTTC

d_call: .
v_call: TRBV27
clone_size: .
j_call: TRBJ2-2
cdr3_aa: CASSFAGVKGGELFF
cdr3_nt: TGTGCCAGCAGTTTCGCAGGGGTAAAGGGCGGGGAGCTGTTTTTT

d_call: .
v_call: TRBV29-1
clone_size: .
j_call: TRBJ2-7
cdr3_aa: CSVGGSEQYF
cdr3_nt: TGCAGCGTAGGTGGGAGCGAGCAGTACTTC

d_call: TRBD2
v_call: TRBV7-7
clone_size: few
j_call: TRBJ2-1
cdr3_aa: CASSLELAGGVNYNEQFF
cdr3_nt: TGTGCCAGCAGCTTAGAACTAGCGGGAGGGGTGAACTACAATGAGCAGTTCTTC

d_call: TRBD1
v_call: TRBV29-1
clone_size: .
j_call: TRBJ2-7
cdr3_aa: CSVRDRGYEQYF
cdr3_nt: TGCAGCGTTCGGGACAGGGGTTACGAGCAGTACTTC

d_call: TRBD2
v_call: TRBV29-1
clone_size: .
j_call: TRBJ2-7
cdr3_aa: CSVSASGAYEQYF
cdr3_nt: TGCAGCGTTTCAGCTAGCGGGGCCTACGAGCAGTACTTC

d_call: .
v_call: TRBV29-1
clone_size: few
j_call: TRBJ1-1
cdr3_aa: CSVQSLVGWGANTEAFF
cdr3_nt: TGCAGCGTTCAGTCACTGGTTGGTTGGGGGGCGAACACTGAAGCTTTCTTT

d_call: .
v_call: TRBV27
clone_size: .
j_call: TRBJ1-5
cdr3_aa: CASSLLGRGSNQPQHF
cdr3_nt: TGTGCCAGCAGTTTATTGGGTCGGGGAAGCAATCAGCCCCAGCATTTT

d_call: .
v_call: TRBV29-1
clone_size: .
j_call: TRBJ2-5
cdr3_aa: CSVVLQETQYF
cdr3_nt: TGCAGCGTTGTTCTCCAAGAGACCCAGTACTTC

d_call: .
v_call: TRBV5-1
clone_size: few
j_call: TRBJ2-7
cdr3_aa: CASSLDRDLSYEQYF
cdr3_nt: TGCGCCAGCAGCTTGGACCGGGACTTATCCTACGAGCAGTACTTC

d_call: .
v_call: TRBV29-1
clone_size: .
j_call: TRBJ1-1
cdr3_aa: CSVQDRKNTEAFF
cdr3_nt: TGCAGCGTCCAAGACAGGAAGAACACTGAAGCTTTCTTT

d_call: TRBD2
v_call: TRBV28
clone_size: few
j_call: TRBJ2-2
cdr3_aa: CASNPGGRATGELFF
cdr3_nt: TGTGCCAGCAACCCGGGAGGGCGAGCCACCGGGGAGCTGTTTTTT

d_call: .
v_call: TRBV29-1
clone_size: .
j_call: TRBJ2-4
cdr3_aa: CSVEDPGAPGRNIQYF
cdr3_nt: TGCAGCGTTGAAGATCCGGGAGCCCCAGGACGAAACATTCAGTACTTC

d_call: TRBD2
v_call: TRBV6-1
clone_size: few
j_call: TRBJ2-3
cdr3_aa: CASILGGPRTDTQYF
cdr3_nt: TGTGCCAGCATCTTGGGAGGGCCAAGGACAGATACGCAGTATTTT

d_call: .
v_call: TRBV5-1
clone_size: .
j_call: TRBJ2-1
cdr3_aa: CASSWGSEQFF
cdr3_nt: TGCGCCAGCAGCTGGGGTAGTGAGCAGTTCTTC

d_call: .
v_call: TRBV28
clone_size: few
j_call: TRBJ2-3
cdr3_aa: CASSSGSTDTQYF
cdr3_nt: TGTGCCAGCAGTTCCGGGAGTACAGATACGCAGTATTTT

d_call: .
v_call: TRBV5-1
clone_size: .
j_call: TRBJ2-2
cdr3_aa: CASKTGPSTGELFF
cdr3_nt: TGCGCCAGCAAAACCGGCCCCAGCACCGGGGAGCTGTTTTTT

d_call: TRBD1
v_call: TRBV30
clone_size: few
j_call: TRBJ1-1
cdr3_aa: CAWKDQGARNTEAFF
cdr3_nt: TGTGCCTGGAAAGATCAGGGGGCCCGGAACACTGAAGCTTTCTTT

d_call: .
v_call: TRBV11-3
clone_size: .
j_call: TRBJ1-1
cdr3_aa: CASSSGGKSEAFF
cdr3_nt: TGTGCCAGCAGCTCGGGGGGGAAGAGTGAAGCTTTCTTT

d_call: TRBD2
v_call: TRBV7-9
clone_size: .
j_call: TRBJ2-1
cdr3_aa: CASSTRGRQNNEQFF
cdr3_nt: TGTGCCAGCAGCACCCGCGGGAGACAAAACAATGAGCAGTTCTTC

d_call: .
v_call: TRBV29-1
clone_size: .
j_call: TRBJ1-2
cdr3_aa: CSVGGFGYTF
cdr3_nt: TGCAGCGTTGGGGGGTTTGGCTACACCTTC

d_call: TRBD2
v_call: TRBV29-1
clone_size: .
j_call: TRBJ2-3
cdr3_aa: CSAGRGGGTDTQYF
cdr3_nt: TGCAGCGCCGGGCGCGGGGGGGGTACAGATACGCAGTATTTT

d_call: TRBD1
v_call: TRBV11-2
clone_size: .
j_call: TRBJ1-1
cdr3_aa: CASSFGQGVTEAFF
cdr3_nt: TGTGCCAGCAGCTTCGGACAGGGGGTCACTGAAGCTTTCTTT

d_call: TRBD1
v_call: TRBV7-2
clone_size: .
j_call: TRBJ1-2
cdr3_aa: CASSPVGQFYGYTF
cdr3_nt: TGTGCCAGCAGCCCTGTGGGACAGTTCTATGGCTACACCTTC

d_call: .
v_call: TRBV27
clone_size: .
j_call: TRBJ2-1
cdr3_aa: CASSPPGGAQFF
cdr3_nt: TGTGCCAGCAGTCCTCCGGGCGGTGCGCAGTTCTTC

d_call: .
v_call: TRBV2
clone_size: .
j_call: TRBJ2-7
cdr3_aa: CASRGDTYEQYF
cdr3_nt: TGTGCCAGCAGGGGCGACACTTACGAGCAGTACTTC

d_call: .
v_call: TRBV20-1
clone_size: .
j_call: TRBJ2-5
cdr3_aa: CSARDRETQYF
cdr3_nt: TGCAGTGCTAGAGATAGGGAGACCCAGTACTTC

d_call: .
v_call: TRBV4-2
clone_size: .
j_call: TRBJ2-5
cdr3_aa: CASSQAWGQWETQYF
cdr3_nt: TGTGCCAGCAGCCAAGCCTGGGGGCAATGGGAGACCCAGTACTTC